This is a list of T cell receptor beta chains from one sample in a study of human T cells and chemical hapten exposure. TCRdb fed the RACE reads into MiXCR, producing one record per CDR3 protein. The sample has about 99,000 distinct CDR3 sequences, 12% seen once. The source material was whole blood, sampled in connection with sensitization to the hapten diphenylcyclopropenone (DPC). All receptors derive from a woman aged 40 to 50 with alopecia areata. Some clones in this sample may be carry-over from other donors' samples. The CDR3 runs from the conserved cysteine through the conserved F or W. The D gene is left open where the match is weak. Only part of the rows carry a size: once, few, many, or a class if the clone is expanded.

size,V,J,D,CDR3,DNA
few,TRBV9,TRBJ2-5,TRBD2,CASSTPSGSEKTQYF,TGTGCCAGCAGTACTCCTAGCGGGAGTGAAAAGACCCAGTACTTC
-,TRBV7-9,TRBJ2-1,-,CASSFAWDEQFF,TGTGCCAGCAGCTTCGCTTGGGATGAGCAGTTCTTC
few,TRBV6-5,TRBJ2-1,-,CASSYVQDTNEQFF,TGTGCCAGCAGTTACGTTCAGGACACCAATGAGCAGTTCTTC
few,TRBV6-2/TRBV6-3,TRBJ1-1,-,CASSWPSRNTEAFF,TGTGCCAGCAGTTGGCCTAGTCGGAACACTGAAGCTTTCTTT
-,TRBV5-5,TRBJ2-3,TRBD1,CASSLGDRNTDTQYF,TGTGCCAGCAGCTTGGGGGACAGGAACACAGATACGCAGTATTTT
-,TRBV6-5,TRBJ1-4,-,CASSRRGGEKLFF,TGTGCCAGCAGTCGAAGGGGCGGGGAAAAACTGTTTTTT
-,TRBV12-3/TRBV12-4,TRBJ2-3,TRBD2,CASSPRTSGYQDTQYF,TGTGCCAGCAGTCCGCGGACTAGCGGGTATCAAGATACGCAGTATTTT
few,TRBV2,TRBJ2-1,TRBD2,CASSQGLAGTNNEQFF,TGTGCCAGCAGCCAGGGACTAGCGGGGACTAACAATGAGCAGTTCTTC
many,TRBV20-1,TRBJ2-7,-,CSATDSDGTYEQYF,TGCAGTGCTACAGACTCGGACGGAACCTACGAGCAGTACTTC
few,TRBV20-1,TRBJ1-1,-,CSASRQRVNTEAFF,TGCAGTGCTAGTAGGCAACGGGTTAACACTGAAGCTTTCTTT